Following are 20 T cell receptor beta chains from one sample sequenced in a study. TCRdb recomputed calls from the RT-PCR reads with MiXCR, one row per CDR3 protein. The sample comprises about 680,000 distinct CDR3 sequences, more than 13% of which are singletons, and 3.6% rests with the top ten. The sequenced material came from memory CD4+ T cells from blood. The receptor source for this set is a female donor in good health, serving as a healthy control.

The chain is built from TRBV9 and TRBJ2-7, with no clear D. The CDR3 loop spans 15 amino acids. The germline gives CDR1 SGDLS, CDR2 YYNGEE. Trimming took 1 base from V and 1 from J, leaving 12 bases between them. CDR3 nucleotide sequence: TGTGCCAGCAGCGTACCAAAAAGGGCGTCCTACGAGCAGTACTTC. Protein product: CASSVPKRASYEQYF. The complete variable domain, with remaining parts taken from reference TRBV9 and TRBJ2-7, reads DSGVTQTPKHLITATGQRVTLRCSPRSGDLSVYWYQQSLDQGLQFLIQYYNGEERAKGNILERFSAQQFPDLHSELNLSSLELGDSALYFCASSVPKRASYEQYFGPGTRLTVT.

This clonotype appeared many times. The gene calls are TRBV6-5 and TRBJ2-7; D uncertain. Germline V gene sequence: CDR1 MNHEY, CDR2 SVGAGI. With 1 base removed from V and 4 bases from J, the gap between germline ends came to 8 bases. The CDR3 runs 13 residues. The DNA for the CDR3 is TGTGCCAGCAGTTACTTACAAGAATACGAGCAGTACTTC. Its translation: CASSYLQEYEQYF.

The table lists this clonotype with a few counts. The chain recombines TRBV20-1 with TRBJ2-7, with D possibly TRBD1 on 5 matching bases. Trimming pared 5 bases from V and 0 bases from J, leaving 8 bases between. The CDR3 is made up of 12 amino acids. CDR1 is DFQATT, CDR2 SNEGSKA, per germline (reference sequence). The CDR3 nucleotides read TGCAGTGCTGGAAGGGGCTCCTACGAGCAGTACTTC. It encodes CSAGRGSYEQYF.

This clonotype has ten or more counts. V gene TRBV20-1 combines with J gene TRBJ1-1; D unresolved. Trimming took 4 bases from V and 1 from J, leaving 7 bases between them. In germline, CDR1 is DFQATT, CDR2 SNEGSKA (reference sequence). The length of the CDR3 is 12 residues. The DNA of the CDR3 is TGCAGTGCTACGCAGGCGAACACTGAAGCTTTCTTT. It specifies CSATQANTEAFF.

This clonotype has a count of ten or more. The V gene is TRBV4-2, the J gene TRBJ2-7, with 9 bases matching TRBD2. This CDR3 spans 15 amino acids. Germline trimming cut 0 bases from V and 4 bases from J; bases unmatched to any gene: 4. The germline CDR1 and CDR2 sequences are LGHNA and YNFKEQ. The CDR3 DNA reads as TGTGCCAGCAGCCAAGATCTAGCGGGACCTTACGAGCAGTACTTC. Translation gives CASSQDLAGPYEQYF.

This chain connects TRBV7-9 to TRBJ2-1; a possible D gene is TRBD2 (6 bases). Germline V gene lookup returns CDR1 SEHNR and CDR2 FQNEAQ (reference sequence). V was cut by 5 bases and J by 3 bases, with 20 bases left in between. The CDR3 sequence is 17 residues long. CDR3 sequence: CASSPTISGAGYNEQFF. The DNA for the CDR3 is TGTGCCAGCAGCCCGACCATTAGCGGCGCCGGCTACAATGAGCAGTTCTTC.

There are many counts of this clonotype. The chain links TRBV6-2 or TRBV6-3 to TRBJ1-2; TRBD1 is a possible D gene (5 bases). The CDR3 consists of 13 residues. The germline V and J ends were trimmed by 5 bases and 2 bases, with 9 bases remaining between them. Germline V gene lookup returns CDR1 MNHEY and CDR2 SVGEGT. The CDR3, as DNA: TGTGCCAGCAGTCACCGGGACAACTATGGCTACACCTTC. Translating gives CASSHRDNYGYTF.

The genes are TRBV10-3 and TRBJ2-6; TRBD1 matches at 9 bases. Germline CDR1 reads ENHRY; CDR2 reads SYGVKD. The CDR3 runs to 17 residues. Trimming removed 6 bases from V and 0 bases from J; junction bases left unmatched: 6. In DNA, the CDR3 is TGTGCCATCAGCCCGGGACAGGGTTCCTCTGGGGCCAACGTCCTGACTTTC. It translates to CAISPGQGSSGANVLTF.

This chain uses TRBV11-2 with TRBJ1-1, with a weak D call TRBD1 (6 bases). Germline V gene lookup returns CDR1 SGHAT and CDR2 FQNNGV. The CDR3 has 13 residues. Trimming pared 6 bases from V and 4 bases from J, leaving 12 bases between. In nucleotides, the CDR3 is TGTGCCAGCAGGAAAATAGGGGGCACTGAAGCTTTCTTT. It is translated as CASRKIGGTEAFF.

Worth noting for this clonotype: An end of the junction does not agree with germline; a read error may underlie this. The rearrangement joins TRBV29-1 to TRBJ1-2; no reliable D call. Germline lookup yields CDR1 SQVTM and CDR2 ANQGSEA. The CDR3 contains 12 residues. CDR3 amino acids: CSVQEVLGGYTF. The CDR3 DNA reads TGCAGCGTTCAAGAGGTCTTGGGTGGCTACACCTTC.

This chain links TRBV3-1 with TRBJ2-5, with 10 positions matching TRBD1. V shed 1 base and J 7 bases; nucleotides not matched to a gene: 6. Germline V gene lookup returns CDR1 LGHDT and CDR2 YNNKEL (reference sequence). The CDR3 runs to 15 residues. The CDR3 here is CASSQVTGGGGTQYF. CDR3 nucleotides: TGTGCCAGCAGCCAAGTGACAGGGGGCGGTGGGACCCAGTACTTC.

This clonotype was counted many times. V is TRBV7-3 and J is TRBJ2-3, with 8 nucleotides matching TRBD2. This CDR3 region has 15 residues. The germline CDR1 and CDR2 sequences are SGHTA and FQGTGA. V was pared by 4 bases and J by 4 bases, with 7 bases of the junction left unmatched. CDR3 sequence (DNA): TGTGCCAGCAGCTCCCAAGCGGGGGCCCCAGATACGCAGTATTTT. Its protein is CASSSQAGAPDTQYF.

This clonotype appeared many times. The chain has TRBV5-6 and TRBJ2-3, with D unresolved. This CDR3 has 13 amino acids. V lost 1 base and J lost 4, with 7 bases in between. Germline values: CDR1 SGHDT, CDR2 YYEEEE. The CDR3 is CASSLIGSDTQYF. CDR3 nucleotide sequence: TGTGCCAGCAGCTTGATCGGCTCAGATACGCAGTATTTT.

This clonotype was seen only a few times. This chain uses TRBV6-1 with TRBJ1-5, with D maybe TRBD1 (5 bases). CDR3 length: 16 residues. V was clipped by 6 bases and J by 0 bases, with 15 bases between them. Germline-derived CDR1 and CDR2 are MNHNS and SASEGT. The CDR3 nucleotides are TGTGCCAGCAGGCGGCAGGGACTAGATAGCAATCAGCCCCAGCATTTT. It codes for CASRRQGLDSNQPQHF.

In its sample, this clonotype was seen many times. This CDR3 is CASSLKQDSNQPQHF. DNA of the CDR3: TGTGCCAGCAGCTTAAAACAGGATAGCAATCAGCCCCAGCATTTT. The V call is TRBV7-2, the J call TRBJ1-5; the D gene is possibly TRBD1 (5 bases). The CDR3 runs 15 residues. Trimming took off 2 bases at V and 0 bases at J, with 8 bases between the two ends. Germline CDR1 is SGHTA and CDR2 is FQGNSA.

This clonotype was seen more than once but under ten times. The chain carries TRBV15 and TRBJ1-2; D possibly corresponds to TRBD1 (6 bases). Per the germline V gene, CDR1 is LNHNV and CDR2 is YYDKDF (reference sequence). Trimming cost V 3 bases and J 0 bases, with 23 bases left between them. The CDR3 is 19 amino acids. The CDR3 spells CATSSLVKGQSFSNYGYTF. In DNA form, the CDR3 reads TGTGCCACCAGCAGCCTCGTTAAAGGACAGTCTTTTTCTAACTATGGCTACACCTTC.

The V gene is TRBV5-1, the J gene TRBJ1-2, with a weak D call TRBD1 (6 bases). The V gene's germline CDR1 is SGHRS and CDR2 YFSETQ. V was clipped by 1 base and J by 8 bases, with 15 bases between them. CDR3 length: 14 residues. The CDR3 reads CASSLSQGRRGYTF. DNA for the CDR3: TGCGCCAGCAGCTTGTCGCAGGGGAGAAGAGGCTACACCTTC. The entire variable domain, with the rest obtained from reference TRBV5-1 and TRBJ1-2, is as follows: KAGVTQTPRYLIKTRGQQVTLSCSPISGHRSVSWYQQTPGQGLQFLFEYFSETQRNKGNFPGRFSGRQFSNSRSEMNVSTLELGDSALYLCASSLSQGRRGYTFGSGTRLTVV.

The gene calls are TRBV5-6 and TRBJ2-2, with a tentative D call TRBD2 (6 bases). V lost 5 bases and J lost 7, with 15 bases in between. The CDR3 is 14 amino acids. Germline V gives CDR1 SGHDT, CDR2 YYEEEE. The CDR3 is CASRGQGLHGELFF. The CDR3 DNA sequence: TGTGCCAGCAGAGGTCAGGGACTGCACGGGGAGCTGTTTTTT.

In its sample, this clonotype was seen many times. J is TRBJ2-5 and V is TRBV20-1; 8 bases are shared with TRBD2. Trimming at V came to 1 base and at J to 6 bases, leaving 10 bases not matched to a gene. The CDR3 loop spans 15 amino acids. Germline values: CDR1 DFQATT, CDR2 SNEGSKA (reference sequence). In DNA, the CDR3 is TGCAGTGCTAGAGCCCCTGCCGGGGGGGTGAAGACCCAGTACTTC. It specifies CSARAPAGGVKTQYF.

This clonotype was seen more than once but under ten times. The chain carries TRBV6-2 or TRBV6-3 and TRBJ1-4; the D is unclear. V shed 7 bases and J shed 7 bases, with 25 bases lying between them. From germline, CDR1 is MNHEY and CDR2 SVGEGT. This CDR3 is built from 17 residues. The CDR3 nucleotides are TGTGCCAGCACTGAGACCCTTTACGGAGGAGGGAGTGAAAAACTGTTTTTT. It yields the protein CASTETLYGGGSEKLFF.